Following are 25 T cell receptor beta chains from one sample sequenced in a study of blood T cell repertoires in COVID-19. Clones were read by immunoSEQ multiplex PCR, and TCRdb kept only the in-frame ones, dropping some. The profile covers under 250,000 clones, with more than 75% appearing a single time and more than 6.5% taken by the ten largest. Sequenced input: peripheral blood. Source of these receptors: a woman between 65 and 79 years old with active or convalescent COVID-19.

CDR3 nucleotide sequence: TGCGCCAGAACTCGAGCGGAGAACTATGGCTACACCTTC. It specifies CARTRAENYGYTF. The V gene is TRBV10-1, the J gene TRBJ1-2; D uncertain. The CDR3 is 13 residues long. CDR1 WNHNN and CDR2 SYGVQD come from the germline V gene (reference sequence). V lost 9 bases and J 2 bases, leaving 13 bases between the germline ends.

The gene calls are TRBV24-1 and TRBJ2-1; 7 bases align to TRBD2. The CDR3 has 16 amino acids. Trimming at V came to 5 bases and at J to 0 bases, leaving 6 bases not matched to a gene. CDR1 and CDR2 (germline): KGHDR, SFDVKD. As DNA, the CDR3 is TGTGCCACCAGTGGAACCCTAGCGGACTCCTACAATGAGCAGTTCTTC. Protein sequence: CATSGTLADSYNEQFF.

V gene TRBV10-3 combines with J gene TRBJ2-2, with 7 bases matching TRBD1. This CDR3 is built from 17 residues. J lost 5 bases, V lost 7 bases, and 16 bases had no gene match. Per the germline V gene, CDR1 is ENHRY and CDR2 is SYGVKD. CDR3 loop: CAITEDRLSSRTGELFF. DNA for the CDR3: TGTGCCATCACCGAGGACAGGTTAAGTTCGAGGACCGGGGAGCTGTTTTTT.

The chain uses TRBV11-3 and TRBJ2-2; D is perhaps TRBD1 (5 bases). Germline CDR1 SGHNT, CDR2 YENEEA. This CDR3 is 16 amino acids long. Trimming cost V 3 bases and J 7 bases, with 18 bases left between them. The CDR3 here is CASSFTGGSRHGELFF. The CDR3, as DNA: TGTGCCAGCAGCTTCACAGGCGGCTCCCGTCACGGGGAGCTGTTTTTT. The whole variable domain, filled in from reference TRBV11-3 and TRBJ2-2, reads EAGVVQSPRYKIIEKKQPVAFWCNPISGHNTLYWYLQNLGQGPELLIRYENEEAVDDSQLPKDRFSAERLKGVDSTLKIQPAELGDSAVYLCASSFTGGSRHGELFFGEGSRLTVL.

J is TRBJ2-2 and V is TRBV18; tentative D call: TRBD1 (5 bases). CDR3 size: 15 residues. Deletions cut 2 bases from V and 5 bases from J, with 12 bases between. Germline CDR1 reads KGHSH; CDR2 reads LQKENI. CDR3 sequence: CASSPTSTGTGELFF. CDR3 DNA: TGTGCCAGCTCACCAACTTCCACAGGAACCGGGGAGCTGTTTTTT.

This sequence joins TRBV6-5 and TRBJ2-7; 7 bases map to TRBD1. CDR1 is MNHEY and CDR2 is SVGAGI in the germline V gene. With 7 bases clipped from V and 4 bases from J, the junction kept 13 bases outside the gene matches. CDR3 size: 15 residues. The CDR3 region has the DNA TGTGCCAGCACTGTGGACAGGTCACTCACTTACGAGCAGTACTTC. Residues: CASTVDRSLTYEQYF.

The chain combines TRBV7-8 with TRBJ2-1; 15 bases align to TRBD2. V gave up 4 bases and J gave up 3 bases; unmatched junction bases: 10. Germline V gene data show CDR1 as SGHVS and CDR2 as FQNEAQ. The CDR3 consists of 19 residues. The CDR3 DNA is TGTGCCAGCAGCTCTCCCGACCCGGGACTAGCGGGGGGCTACAATGAGCAGTTCTTC. Amino acids: CASSSPDPGLAGGYNEQFF.

The V call is TRBV19, the J call TRBJ1-5; D unclear. The CDR3 spans 14 residues. Trimming cost V 8 bases and J 0 bases, with 11 bases left between them. Germline CDR1 and CDR2: LNHDA and SQIVND (reference sequence). The CDR3 nucleotides read TGTGCCAGTCTGTCGTCAGATAGCAATCAGCCCCAGCATTTT. This codes for CASLSSDSNQPQHF. Together with reference TRBV19 and TRBJ1-5, the CDR3 gives the full variable domain: DGGITQSPKYLFRKEGQNVTLSCEQNLNHDAMYWYRQDPGQGLRLIYYSQIVNDFQKGDIAEGYSVSREKKESFPLTVTSAQKNPTAFYLCASLSSDSNQPQHFGDGTRLSIL.

The J gene is TRBJ2-2, the V gene TRBV5-1, with TRBD2 as a possible D gene (6 bases). CDR3 length: 15 residues. The germline CDR1 and CDR2 sequences are SGHRS and YFSETQ. The V and J ends lost 2 bases and 0 bases respectively, with 8 bases between them. DNA of the CDR3: TGCGCCAGCAGCTTACGGGAGTCGAACACCGGGGAGCTGTTTTTT. As protein: CASSLRESNTGELFF.

This chain connects TRBV7-2 to TRBJ2-1; D is perhaps TRBD1 (6 bases). V dropped 4 bases and J dropped 9 bases, with 16 bases sitting between them. CDR3 length: 14 residues. Germline CDR1 SGHTA, CDR2 FQGNSA. CDR3 bases: TGTGCCAGCAGCTACCGGGACCTAGGGGGTGAGCAGTTCTTC. As protein: CASSYRDLGGEQFF.

This chain joins TRBV6-1 and TRBJ1-3; 7 bases match TRBD1. The CDR3 is 18 residues long. Germline V gives CDR1 MNHNS, CDR2 SASEGT. The V and J ends lost 2 bases and 4 bases, in that order; junction bases with no gene match: 14. The CDR3 bases are TGTGCCAGCAGTGAAAATTTTTTTAGGACAGGAGTAGGAAACACCATATATTTT. This codes for CASSENFFRTGVGNTIYF.

The rearrangement joins TRBV3-1 (or the pseudogene TRBV3-2) to TRBJ1-1, with unresolved D. Germline V CDR1 and CDR2: LGHDT, YNNKEL (reference sequence). CDR3 length: 16 residues. Between the trimmed V and J ends, which lost 3 bases and 1 base, there was a span of 15 bases. CDR3 in amino acids: CASSHSPGYTNTEAFF. The CDR3 nucleotides read TGTGCCAGCAGCCATTCTCCGGGTTACACGAACACTGAAGCTTTCTTT.

The chain uses TRBV18 and TRBJ2-3, with no clear D. Trimming stripped 4 bases from V and 3 bases from J, with 8 bases between. Per the germline V gene, CDR1 is KGHSH and CDR2 is LQKENI. The CDR3 is 13 residues long. The CDR3 bases are TGTGCCAGCTCACGACTCATGACAGATACGCAGTATTTT. Its translation: CASSRLMTDTQYF. Based on the CDR3 plus reference TRBV18 and TRBJ2-3, the full variable domain is NAGVMQNPRHLVRRRGQEARLRCSPMKGHSHVYWYRQLPEEGLKFMVYLQKENIIDESGMPKERFSAEFPKEGPSILRIQQVVRGDSAAYFCASSRLMTDTQYFGPGTRLTVL.

The chain employs TRBV9 and TRBJ1-1; no clear D. V was clipped by 3 bases and J by 9 bases, with 12 bases between them. CDR3 size: 12 residues. The V gene's germline CDR1 is SGDLS and CDR2 YYNGEE. The CDR3 loop is CASSGLGTKAFF. The CDR3 nucleotides are TGTGCCAGCAGCGGACTCGGTACCAAAGCTTTCTTT.

This rearrangement joins TRBV19 to TRBJ2-2, with TRBD1 matching over 9 bases. V was clipped by 6 bases and J by 7 bases; unmatched bases: 9. The CDR3 totals 15 residues. CDR1 is LNHDA and CDR2 is SQIVND in the germline V gene (reference sequence). CDR3 amino acids: CASRVDRGNSGELFF. CDR3 nucleotides: TGTGCCAGTAGAGTTGACAGGGGGAATAGCGGGGAGCTGTTTTTT.

The gene calls are TRBV19 and TRBJ1-2; 7 bases line up with TRBD1. The germline gives CDR1 LNHDA, CDR2 SQIVND (reference sequence). CDR3 size: 15 residues. V lost 6 bases to trimming and J lost 13 bases; unmatched junction nucleotides: 20. This CDR3 reads CASSALSTGLLGATF. The CDR3 DNA is TGTGCCAGTAGCGCTCTATCGACAGGGCTCCTAGGGGCCACCTTC.

V gene TRBV6-2 or TRBV6-3 combines with J gene TRBJ2-3, with 7 bases aligning to TRBD2. This CDR3 comprises 16 residues. J gave up 6 bases and V 2 bases, and 11 bases lay outside the gene matches. The germline gives CDR1 MNHEY, CDR2 SVGEGT. The CDR3 loop reads CASSYPFAGVVDTQYF. Written as DNA, the CDR3 is TGTGCCAGCAGTTACCCATTTGCGGGGGTGGTGGATACGCAGTATTTT.

As for this clone: The sample holds other DNA sequences that translate to the same CDR3. The gene calls are TRBV19 and TRBJ1-5, with TRBD1 as a possible D gene (6 bases). The CDR3 has 14 amino acids. Germline assignment: CDR1 LNHDA and CDR2 SQIVND (reference sequence). V shed 2 bases and J shed 1 base, with 6 bases lying between them. The CDR3 DNA follows: TGTGCCAGTAGTATACAGGGGAGCAATCAGCCCCAGCATTTT. Translating it yields CASSIQGSNQPQHF.

This clone turned up a few times. This rearrangement joins TRBV7-9 to TRBJ1-2; D uncertain. The CDR3 is 16 amino acids. V dropped 4 bases and J dropped 7 bases, with 22 bases sitting between them. Germline V gene sequence: CDR1 SEHNR, CDR2 FQNEAQ (reference sequence). The CDR3 reads CASSSSRYEGLGGYTF. Here the CDR3 DNA reads TGTGCCAGCAGCTCCAGCCGGTACGAGGGTTTGGGTGGCTACACCTTC.

In this sample, this clone turned up once. The V gene is TRBV4-1, the J gene TRBJ2-7; D is uncertain. Per the germline V gene, CDR1 is MGHRA and CDR2 is YSYEKL. Trimming left V 4 bases short and J 2 bases short, with 18 bases between. The CDR3 is 16 amino acids. In DNA form, the CDR3 reads TGCGCCAGCAGCCCCTTTCTAAATGCCCCCGCCTACGAGCAGTACTTC. Amino acid sequence: CASSPFLNAPAYEQYF.

This chain links TRBV5-4 with TRBJ2-1; 11 bases align to TRBD2. The V and J ends lost 2 bases and 7 bases, in that order; junction bases with no gene match: 2. Germline V gene lookup returns CDR1 SGHNT and CDR2 YYREEE (reference sequence). The CDR3 totals 14 residues. CDR3 residues: CASSFLAGGNEQFF. The CDR3 nucleotides are TGTGCCAGCAGCTTCTTAGCGGGGGGGAATGAGCAGTTCTTC.

The genes are TRBV7-3 and TRBJ2-5; D gene uncertain. V was pared by 4 bases and J by 4 bases, with 4 bases between. The CDR3 is made up of 11 amino acids. Germline V lookup: CDR1 SGHTA, CDR2 FQGTGA. CDR3 amino acids: CASSSGETQYF. CDR3 sequence (DNA): TGTGCCAGCAGCTCAGGAGAGACCCAGTACTTC.

This chain links TRBV19 with TRBJ2-3; no clear D gene. This CDR3 is 12 amino acids long. The ends were cut back, 3 bases at V and 7 bases at J, with 8 bases in the middle. Germline loops: CDR1 LNHDA, CDR2 SQIVND (reference sequence). The CDR3 region has the DNA TGTGCCAGTAGTATCCCCGGGTATACGCAGTATTTT. It translates to CASSIPGYTQYF. The whole variable domain, remainder taken from reference TRBV19 and TRBJ2-3, is DGGITQSPKYLFRKEGQNVTLSCEQNLNHDAMYWYRQDPGQGLRLIYYSQIVNDFQKGDIAEGYSVSREKKESFPLTVTSAQKNPTAFYLCASSIPGYTQYFGPGTRLTVL.

This chain joins TRBV25-1 and TRBJ1-5, with a weak D call TRBD1 (6 bases). Trimming cost V 1 base and J 5 bases, with 9 bases left between them. CDR1 is MGHDK and CDR2 is SYGVNS in the germline V gene. This CDR3 spans 14 amino acids. This CDR3 is CASSEFNRDQPQHF. CDR3 coding DNA: TGTGCCAGCAGTGAATTCAACAGGGATCAGCCCCAGCATTTT.

The chain has TRBV11-1 and TRBJ1-3, with D unclear. The V and J ends lost 1 base and 4 bases respectively, with 8 bases between them. This CDR3 spans 14 amino acids. Germline CDR1 SGHAT, CDR2 FQDESV (reference sequence). CDR3 sequence reads: CASSLGGRGNTIYF. The CDR3 DNA sequence: TGTGCCAGCAGCTTAGGAGGGCGGGGAAACACCATATATTTT. Full variable domain (remainder filled in from reference TRBV11-1 and TRBJ1-3): EAEVAQSPRYKITEKSQAVAFWCDPISGHATLYWYRQILGQGPELLVQFQDESVVDDSQLPKDRFSAERLKGVDSTLKIQPAELGDSAMYLCASSLGGRGNTIYFGEGSWLTVV.